Included here is one T cell receptor beta chain sequence, with context. Antigen unknown. The CDR3 runs 13 residues. Germline assignment: CDR1 MGHRA and CDR2 YSYEKL. Deletions cut 4 bases from V and 1 base from J, with 7 bases between. The donors comprised healthy bone marrow donors. Despite likely unrecorded immune exposures, the donors were nominally healthy at the time of sampling. It was with 60 Vbeta and 13 Jbeta primers that the PCR ran. Clones were read by immunoSEQ multiplex PCR, and TCRdb kept only the in-frame ones, dropping some. Here the sample spans about 160,000 clones, approximately 80% being singletons. The data are from a study of cytomegalovirus exposure and HLA in healthy donors. Study-level results: A later analysis linked a missense DCLRE1C variant to TCR beta V- and J-gene trimming.

The chain links TRBV4-1 to TRBJ2-5; TRBD1 might be the D (5 bases). Sequencing input: PBMCs. The sequence was collected from a woman aged 18 to 35 in good health and CMV-seronegative. The CDR3 sequence: CASSRQGQETQYF. CDR3 DNA: TGCGCCAGCAGCCGGCAGGGCCAAGAGACCCAGTACTTC.